Shown below are 10 T cell receptor beta chains from a single sample sequenced in a study of T cell changes during pregnancy in multiple sclerosis. Using immunoSEQ multiplex PCR, the repertoire was profiled, and TCRdb retains in-frame clones only, with some absent. The data contain over 45,000 clones, approximately 93% of them seen just once; the ten biggest clones take up roughly 2.6%. Material: CD8+ T cells from peripheral blood mononuclear cells, obtained in the third trimester of pregnancy. The receptors derive from a female donor with multiple sclerosis, enrolled in a pregnancy study.

The rearrangement links TRBV28 to TRBJ2-7; D is possibly TRBD2 (5 bases). Germline V CDR1 and CDR2: MDHEN, SYDVKM. The length of the CDR3 is 15 residues. Trimming removed 6 bases at V and 5 bases at J, with 20 bases between. The CDR3 loop is CASREKTSRENEQYF. The CDR3 DNA reads as TGTGCCAGCAGAGAGAAGACGAGTCGGGAAAACGAGCAGTACTTC.

The gene calls are TRBV5-6 and TRBJ2-5, with TRBD2 matching 10 bases. V lost 4 bases and J lost 4; bases outside the gene matches: 7. The germline V gene encodes CDR1 SGHDT and CDR2 YYEEEE. The CDR3 sequence is 15 residues long. The CDR3 region is CASSTLAGAAETQYF. CDR3 nucleotide sequence: TGTGCCAGCAGCACTCTAGCGGGAGCTGCAGAGACCCAGTACTTC.

The chain has TRBV15 and TRBJ1-2; TRBD1 matches at 8 bases. J gave up 5 bases and V 3 bases, and 8 bases lay outside the gene matches. This CDR3 contains 15 residues. The V gene's germline CDR1 is LNHNV and CDR2 YYDKDF (reference sequence). CDR3 protein: CATSSRQGPWYGYTF. The CDR3 bases are TGTGCCACCAGCAGCCGACAGGGGCCCTGGTATGGCTACACCTTC.

The chain couples TRBV7-6 to TRBJ1-2; TRBD1 might be the D (6 bases). Trimming removed 5 bases from V and 5 bases from J, with 12 bases in between. Germline V gives CDR1 SGHVS, CDR2 FNYEAQ. The CDR3 sequence is 13 residues long. The CDR3 spells CASSPGQTYGYTF. CDR3 nucleotide sequence: TGTGCCAGCAGCCCAGGACAGACATATGGCTACACCTTC. The full variable domain, with the rest looked up from reference TRBV7-6 and TRBJ1-2, is GAGVSQSPRYKVTKRGQDVALRCDPISGHVSLYWYRQALGQGPEFLTYFNYEAQQDKSGLPNDRFSAERPEGSISTLTIQRTEQRDSAMYRCASSPGQTYGYTFGSGTRLTVV.

This chain uses TRBV4-1 with TRBJ2-7; 8 bases align to TRBD2. J lost 3 bases, V lost 4 bases, and 14 bases had no gene match. Germline CDR1 and CDR2: MGHRA and YSYEKL. The CDR3 length is 17 residues. Here the CDR3 reads CASSPEVPGLVDYEQYF. CDR3 bases: TGCGCCAGCAGCCCCGAAGTCCCGGGACTAGTTGACTACGAGCAGTACTTC.

The chain joins TRBV27 to TRBJ1-2; tentatively, D is TRBD1 (5 bases). CDR3 length equals 14 residues. Germline V gene sequence: CDR1 MNHEY, CDR2 SMNVEV (reference sequence). Trimming removed 5 bases at V and 4 bases at J, with 14 bases between. As DNA, the CDR3 is TGTGCCAGCAGTCCTAGGGGTGCCTTCTATGGCTACACCTTC. This encodes CASSPRGAFYGYTF.

This chain uses TRBV19 with TRBJ1-5; 7 nucleotides match TRBD1. This CDR3 has 15 residues. V was clipped by 2 bases and J by 6 bases; unmatched bases: 7. CDR1 is LNHDA and CDR2 is SQIVND in the germline V gene (reference sequence). CDR3 protein: CASSIIPGGSQPQHF. The CDR3 nucleotides are TGTGCCAGTAGTATAATACCAGGGGGGAGTCAGCCCCAGCATTTT.

This chain joins TRBV4-1 and TRBJ2-7; 7 bases match TRBD2. CDR3 length: 15 residues. Germline V CDR1 and CDR2: MGHRA, YSYEKL. The trim removed 4 bases at V and 4 bases at J, leaving 10 bases unmatched. Written as DNA, the CDR3 is TGCGCCAGCAGCCTGACACGGGGAGGGTCATACGAGCAGTACTTC. Protein sequence: CASSLTRGGSYEQYF.

This clone was observed once. The gene calls are TRBV16 and TRBJ2-7, with D possibly TRBD1 on 6 matching bases. Germline V lookup: CDR1 KGHSY, CDR2 FQNENV. The CDR3 spans 12 residues. V lost 7 bases and J lost 1, with 8 bases in between. The CDR3 nucleotides are TGTGCCAGCAATGGACAGTCCTACGAGCAGTACTTC. Translation: CASNGQSYEQYF. Based on the CDR3 plus reference TRBV16 and TRBJ2-7, the full variable domain is GEEVAQTPKHLVRGEGQKAKLYCAPIKGHSYVFWYQQVLKNEFKFLISFQNENVFDETGMPKERFSAKCLPNSPCSLEIQATKLEDSAVYFCASNGQSYEQYFGPGTRLTVT.

This sequence joins TRBV4-1 and TRBJ1-1, with a tentative D call TRBD1 (5 bases). Germline V gene data show CDR1 as MGHRA and CDR2 as YSYEKL. The ends were cut back, 1 base at V and 5 bases at J, with 8 bases in the middle. The CDR3 consists of 13 residues. CDR3 region: CASSQGQGTEAFF. CDR3 DNA: TGCGCCAGCAGCCAAGGCCAGGGTACTGAAGCTTTCTTT.